This entry describes one T cell receptor (beta chain). Its specificity is unknown. The source of the sample is a study of cytotoxic CD8 clonotypes in ibrutinib-treated CLL. General observations from the study: Upon ibrutinib response clonality rose, and upon progression it fell back toward baseline. Patients had baseline clonality above age-matched healthy donors, and this clonality moved with circulating CD8+ T-cell counts.

TCRdb keeps only in-frame clones here, not all; method: immunoSEQ multiplex PCR. The table lists 150,000 to 200,000 clones, about 88% of them singletons. Trimming left V 5 bases short and J 1 base short, with 14 bases between. The CDR3 is 16 amino acids. Germline values: CDR1 SGHTA, CDR2 FQGTGA. The source is a human donor with chronic lymphocytic leukemia. The chain carries TRBV7-3 and TRBJ2-2; D may be TRBD2 (6 bases). Sample: PBMCs, taken at disease progression, from a patient treated with ibrutinib. The CDR3 DNA reads TGTGCCAGCAGCAGGTCCGGGACTCTGAACACCGGGGAGCTGTTTTTT. Translating gives CASSRSGTLNTGELFF.